The clone carrying this T cell receptor (beta chain) was observed a handful of times. Its target is unknown. In germline, CDR1 is SGDLS, CDR2 YYNGEE. Trimming removed 3 bases from V and 4 bases from J; junction bases left unmatched: 0. The CDR3 has 15 residues. MiXCR, applied by TCRdb to the RT-PCR reads, yields one record per CDR3 protein. The sample has approximately 700,000 distinct CDR3 sequences, approximately 15% seen once. The sample originates from a study of response to subunit inactivated influenza vaccine. Study conclusions and caveats: Every seasonal influenza vaccination brings in few new T cells, the authors suggested.

The sequences come from PBMCs from blood, collected around 15 days before vaccination. The sequence was obtained from a middle-aged man who received an inactivated influenza vaccine. The chain is built from TRBV9 and TRBJ2-2, with 13 bases lining up with TRBD2. CDR3 coding DNA: TGTGCCAGCAGCGGACTAGCGGGAGGCACCGGGGAGCTGTTTTTT. Translated: CASSGLAGGTGELFF.